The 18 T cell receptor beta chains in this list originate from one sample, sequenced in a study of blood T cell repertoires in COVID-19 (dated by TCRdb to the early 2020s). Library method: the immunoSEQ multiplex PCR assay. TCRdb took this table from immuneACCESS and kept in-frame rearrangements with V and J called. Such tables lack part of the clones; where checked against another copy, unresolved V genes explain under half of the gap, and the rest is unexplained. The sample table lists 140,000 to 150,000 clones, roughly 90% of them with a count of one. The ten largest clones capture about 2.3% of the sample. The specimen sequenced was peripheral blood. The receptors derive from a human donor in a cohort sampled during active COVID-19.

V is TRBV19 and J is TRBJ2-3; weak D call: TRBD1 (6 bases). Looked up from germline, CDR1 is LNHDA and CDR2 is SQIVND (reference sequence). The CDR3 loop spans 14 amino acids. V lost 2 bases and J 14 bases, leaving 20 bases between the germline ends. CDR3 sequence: CASSIISDRARPYF. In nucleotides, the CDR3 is TGTGCCAGTAGTATAATTTCGGACAGAGCGAGGCCGTATTTT.

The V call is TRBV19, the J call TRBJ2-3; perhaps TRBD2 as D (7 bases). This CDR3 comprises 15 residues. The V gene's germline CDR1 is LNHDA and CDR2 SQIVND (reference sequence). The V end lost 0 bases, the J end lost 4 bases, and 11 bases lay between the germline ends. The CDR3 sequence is CASSIEEGGPDTQYF. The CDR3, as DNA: TGTGCCAGTAGTATAGAGGAGGGGGGGCCAGATACGCAGTATTTT.

The CDR3 protein is CASSEASGGGPQYF. CDR3 bases: TGTGCCAGCAGTGAGGCTAGCGGGGGTGGTCCCCAGTATTTT. The rearrangement joins TRBV6-4 to TRBJ2-3; TRBD2 agrees at 10 bases. The junction had 9 bases not matched to a gene; V was cut back by 3 bases and J by 12 bases. Germline CDR1 reads MRHNA; CDR2 reads SNTAGT. The CDR3 has 14 amino acids.

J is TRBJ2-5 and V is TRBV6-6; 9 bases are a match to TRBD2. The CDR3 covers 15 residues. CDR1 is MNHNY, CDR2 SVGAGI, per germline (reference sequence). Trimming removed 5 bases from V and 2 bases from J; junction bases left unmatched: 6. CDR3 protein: CASSTTSGEQETQYF. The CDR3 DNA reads TGTGCCAGCAGTACGACTAGCGGAGAACAAGAGACCCAGTACTTC.

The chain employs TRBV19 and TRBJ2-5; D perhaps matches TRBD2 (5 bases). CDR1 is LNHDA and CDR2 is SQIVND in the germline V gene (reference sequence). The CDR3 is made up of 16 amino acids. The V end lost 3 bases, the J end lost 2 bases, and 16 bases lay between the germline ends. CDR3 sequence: CASSILGGGVQETQYF. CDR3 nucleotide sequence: TGTGCCAGTAGTATTTTAGGCGGAGGTGTACAAGAGACCCAGTACTTC.

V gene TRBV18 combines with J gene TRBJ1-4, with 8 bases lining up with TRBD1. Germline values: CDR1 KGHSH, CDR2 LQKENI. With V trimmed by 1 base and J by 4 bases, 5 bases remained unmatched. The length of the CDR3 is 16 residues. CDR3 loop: CASSPRATGGNEKLFF. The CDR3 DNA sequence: TGTGCCAGCTCACCACGAGCAACAGGGGGTAATGAAAAACTGTTTTTT.

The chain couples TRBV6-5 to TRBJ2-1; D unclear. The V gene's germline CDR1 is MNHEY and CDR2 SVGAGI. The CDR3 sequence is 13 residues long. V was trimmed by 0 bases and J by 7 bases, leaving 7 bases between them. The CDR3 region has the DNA TGTGCCAGCAGTTACTCGGGCAGGAATGAGCAGTTCTTC. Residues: CASSYSGRNEQFF.

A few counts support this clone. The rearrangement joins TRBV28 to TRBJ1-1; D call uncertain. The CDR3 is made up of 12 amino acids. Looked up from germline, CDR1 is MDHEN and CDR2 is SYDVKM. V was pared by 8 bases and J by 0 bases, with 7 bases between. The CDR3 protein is CASGSMNTEAFF. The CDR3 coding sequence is TGTGCCAGCGGCTCAATGAACACTGAAGCTTTCTTT.

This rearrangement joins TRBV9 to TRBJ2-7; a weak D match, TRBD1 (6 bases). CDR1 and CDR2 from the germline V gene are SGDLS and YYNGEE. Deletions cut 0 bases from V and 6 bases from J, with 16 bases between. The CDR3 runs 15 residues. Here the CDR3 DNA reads TGTGCCAGCAGCGTAGAGTCAGGGGCGAGTCTCGAGCAGTACTTC. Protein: CASSVESGASLEQYF.

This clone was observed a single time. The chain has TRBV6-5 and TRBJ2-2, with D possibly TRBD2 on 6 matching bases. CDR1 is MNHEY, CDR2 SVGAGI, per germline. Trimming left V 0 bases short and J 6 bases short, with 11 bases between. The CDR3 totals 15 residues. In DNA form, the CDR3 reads TGTGCCAGCAGTTACTCGACTAGAGGCCCCGGGGAGCTGTTTTTT. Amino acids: CASSYSTRGPGELFF.

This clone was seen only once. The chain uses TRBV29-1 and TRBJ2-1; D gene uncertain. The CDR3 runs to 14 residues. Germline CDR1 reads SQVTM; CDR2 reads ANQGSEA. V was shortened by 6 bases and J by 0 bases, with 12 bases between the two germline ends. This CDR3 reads CSVEILSSYNEQFF. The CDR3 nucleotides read TGCAGCGTAGAGATCTTGAGCTCCTACAATGAGCAGTTCTTC.

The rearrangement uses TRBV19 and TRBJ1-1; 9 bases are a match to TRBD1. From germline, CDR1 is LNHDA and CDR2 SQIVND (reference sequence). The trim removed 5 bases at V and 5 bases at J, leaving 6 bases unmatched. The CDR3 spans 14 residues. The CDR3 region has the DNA TGTGCCAGTAGTCAACAGGGGGCGAGAACTGAAGCTTTCTTT. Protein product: CASSQQGARTEAFF.

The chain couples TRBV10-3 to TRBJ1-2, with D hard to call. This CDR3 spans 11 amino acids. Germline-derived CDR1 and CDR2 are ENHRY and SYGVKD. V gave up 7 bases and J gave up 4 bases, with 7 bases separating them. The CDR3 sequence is CAIMEGYGYTF. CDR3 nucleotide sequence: TGTGCCATCATGGAGGGCTATGGCTACACCTTC.

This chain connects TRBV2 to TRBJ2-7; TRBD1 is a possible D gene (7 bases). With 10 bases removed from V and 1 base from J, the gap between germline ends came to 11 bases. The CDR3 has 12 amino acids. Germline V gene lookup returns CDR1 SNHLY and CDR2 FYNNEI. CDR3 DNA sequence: TGTGCCACAGGGGGAGGTTCCTACGAGCAGTACTTC. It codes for CATGGGSYEQYF.

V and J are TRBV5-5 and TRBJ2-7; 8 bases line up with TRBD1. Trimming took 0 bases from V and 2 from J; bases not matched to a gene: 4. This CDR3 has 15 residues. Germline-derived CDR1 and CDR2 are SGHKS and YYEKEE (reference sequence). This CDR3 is CASSLAGTGAYEQYF. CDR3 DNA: TGTGCCAGCAGCTTGGCCGGGACAGGAGCCTACGAGCAGTACTTC.

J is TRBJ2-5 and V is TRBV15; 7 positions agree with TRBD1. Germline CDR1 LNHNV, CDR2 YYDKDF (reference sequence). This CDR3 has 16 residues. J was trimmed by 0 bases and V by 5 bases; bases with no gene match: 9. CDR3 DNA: TGTGCCACCAGCCCCCCGGGACAGCTGTACCAAGAGACCCAGTACTTC. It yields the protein CATSPPGQLYQETQYF. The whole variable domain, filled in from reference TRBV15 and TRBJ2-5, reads DAMVIQNPRYQVTQFGKPVTLSCSQTLNHNVMYWYQQKSSQAPKLLFHYYDKDFNNEADTPDNFQSRRPNTSFCFLDIRSPGLGDTAMYLCATSPPGQLYQETQYFGPGTRLLVL.

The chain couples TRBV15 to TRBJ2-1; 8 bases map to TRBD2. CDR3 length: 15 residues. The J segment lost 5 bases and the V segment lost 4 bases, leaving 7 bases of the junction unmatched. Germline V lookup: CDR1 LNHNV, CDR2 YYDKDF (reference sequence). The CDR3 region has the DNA TGTGCCACCAGCACCCACGGGGGGGCGGACAATGAGCAGTTCTTC. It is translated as CATSTHGGADNEQFF.

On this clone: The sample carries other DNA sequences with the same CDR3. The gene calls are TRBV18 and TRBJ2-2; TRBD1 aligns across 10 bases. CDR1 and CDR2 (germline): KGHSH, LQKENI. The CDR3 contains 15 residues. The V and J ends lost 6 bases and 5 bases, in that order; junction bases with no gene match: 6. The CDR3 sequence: CASSLGTGDTGELFF. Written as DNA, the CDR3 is TGTGCCAGCTCGCTCGGGACAGGGGATACCGGGGAGCTGTTTTTT.